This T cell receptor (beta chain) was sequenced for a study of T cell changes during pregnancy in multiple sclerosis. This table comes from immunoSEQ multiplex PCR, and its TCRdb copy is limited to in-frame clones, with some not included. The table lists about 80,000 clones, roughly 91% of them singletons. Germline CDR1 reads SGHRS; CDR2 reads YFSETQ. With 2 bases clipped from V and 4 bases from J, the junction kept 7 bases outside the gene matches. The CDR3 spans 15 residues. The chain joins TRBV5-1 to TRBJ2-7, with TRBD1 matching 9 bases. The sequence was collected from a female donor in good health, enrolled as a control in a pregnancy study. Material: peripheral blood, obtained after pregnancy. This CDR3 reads CASSFEVGTGYEQYF. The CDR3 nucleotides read TGCGCCAGCAGCTTTGAGGTCGGGACAGGGTACGAGCAGTACTTC.